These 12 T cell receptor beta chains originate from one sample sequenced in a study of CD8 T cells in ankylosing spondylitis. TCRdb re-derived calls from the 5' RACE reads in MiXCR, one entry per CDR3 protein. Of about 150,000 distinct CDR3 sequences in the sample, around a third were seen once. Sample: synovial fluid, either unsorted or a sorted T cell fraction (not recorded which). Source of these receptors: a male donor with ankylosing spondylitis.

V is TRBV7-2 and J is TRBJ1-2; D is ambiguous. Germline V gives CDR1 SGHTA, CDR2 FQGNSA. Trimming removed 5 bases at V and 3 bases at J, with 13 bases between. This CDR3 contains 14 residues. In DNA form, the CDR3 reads TGTGCCAGCAGCCGATTCATGGGAGACTATGGCTACACCTTC. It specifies CASSRFMGDYGYTF.

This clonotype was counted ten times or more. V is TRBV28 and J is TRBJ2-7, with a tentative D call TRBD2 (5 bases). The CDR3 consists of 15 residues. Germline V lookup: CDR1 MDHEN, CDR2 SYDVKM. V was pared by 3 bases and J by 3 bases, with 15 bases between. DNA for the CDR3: TGTGCCAGCAGTTTTCTCCTCGGAGGCGACTACGAGCAGTACTTC. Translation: CASSFLLGGDYEQYF.

The CDR3 loop is CASSPSGLDRTDTQYF. CDR3 bases: TGTGCCAGCAGCCCTTCGGGGCTAGATCGCACAGATACGCAGTATTTT. This chain links TRBV7-3 with TRBJ2-3, with D perhaps TRBD1 or TRBD2 (5 bases each). Between the trimmed V and J ends, which lost 5 bases and 1 base, there was a span of 16 bases. Germline values: CDR1 SGHTA, CDR2 FQGTGA. CDR3 size: 16 residues.

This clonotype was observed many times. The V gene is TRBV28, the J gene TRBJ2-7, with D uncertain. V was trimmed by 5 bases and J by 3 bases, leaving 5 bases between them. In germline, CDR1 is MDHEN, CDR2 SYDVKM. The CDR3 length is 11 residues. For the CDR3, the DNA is TGTGCCAGCAGTGGCCTCTACGAGCAGTACTTC. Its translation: CASSGLYEQYF. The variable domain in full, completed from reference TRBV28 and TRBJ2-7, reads DVKVTQSSRYLVKRTGEKVFLECVQDMDHENMFWYRQDPGLGLRLIYFSYDVKMKEKGDIPEGYSVSREKKERFSLILESASTNQTSMYLCASSGLYEQYFGPGTRLTVT.

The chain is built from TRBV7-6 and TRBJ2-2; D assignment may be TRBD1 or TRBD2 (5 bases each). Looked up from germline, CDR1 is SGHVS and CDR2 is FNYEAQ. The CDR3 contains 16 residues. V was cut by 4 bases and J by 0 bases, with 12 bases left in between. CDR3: CASSSGLTANTGELFF. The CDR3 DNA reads TGTGCCAGCAGCTCGGGGCTGACAGCGAACACCGGGGAGCTGTTTTTT.

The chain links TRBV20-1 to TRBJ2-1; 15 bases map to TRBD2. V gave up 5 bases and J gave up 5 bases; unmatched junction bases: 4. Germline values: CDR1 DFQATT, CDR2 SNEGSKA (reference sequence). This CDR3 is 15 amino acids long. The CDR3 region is CSAGTSGRYNNEQFF. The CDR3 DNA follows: TGCAGTGCTGGGACTAGCGGGAGGTACAACAATGAGCAGTTCTTC.

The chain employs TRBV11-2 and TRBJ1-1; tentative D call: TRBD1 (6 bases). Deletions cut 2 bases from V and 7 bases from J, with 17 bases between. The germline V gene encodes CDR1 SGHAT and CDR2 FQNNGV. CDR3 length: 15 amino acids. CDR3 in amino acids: CASSLSLSGANEAFF. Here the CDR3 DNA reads TGTGCCAGCAGCTTAAGTTTGTCAGGGGCTAATGAAGCTTTCTTT.

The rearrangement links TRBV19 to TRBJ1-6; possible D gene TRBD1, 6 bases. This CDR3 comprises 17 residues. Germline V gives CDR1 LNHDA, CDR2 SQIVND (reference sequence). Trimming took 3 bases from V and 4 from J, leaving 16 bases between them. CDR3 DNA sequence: TGTGCCAGTAGTATGGAGACAGGCCAGCCTTATAATTCACCCCTCCACTTT. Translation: CASSMETGQPYNSPLHF.

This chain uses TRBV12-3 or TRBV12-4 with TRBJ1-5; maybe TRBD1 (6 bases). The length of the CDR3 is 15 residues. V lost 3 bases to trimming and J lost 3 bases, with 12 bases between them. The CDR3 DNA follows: TGTGCCAGCAGTTTGCAGGGGCTCTCCAATCAGCCCCAGCATTTT. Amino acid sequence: CASSLQGLSNQPQHF.

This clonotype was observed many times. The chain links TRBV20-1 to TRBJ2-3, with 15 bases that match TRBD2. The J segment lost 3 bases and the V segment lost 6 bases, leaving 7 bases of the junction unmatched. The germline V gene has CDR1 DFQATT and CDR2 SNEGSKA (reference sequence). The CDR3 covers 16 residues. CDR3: CSARRTSGGATDTQYF. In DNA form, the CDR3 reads TGCAGTGCCAGACGGACTAGCGGGGGGGCTACAGATACGCAGTATTTT.

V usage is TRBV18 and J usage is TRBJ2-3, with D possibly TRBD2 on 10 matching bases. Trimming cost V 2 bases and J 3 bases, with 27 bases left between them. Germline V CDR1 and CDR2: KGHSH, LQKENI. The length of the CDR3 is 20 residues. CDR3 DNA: TGTGCCAGCTCACCAAGAAAACAGGGGGCAGCGGGAGGGCCGACAGATACGCAGTATTTT. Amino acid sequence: CASSPRKQGAAGGPTDTQYF.

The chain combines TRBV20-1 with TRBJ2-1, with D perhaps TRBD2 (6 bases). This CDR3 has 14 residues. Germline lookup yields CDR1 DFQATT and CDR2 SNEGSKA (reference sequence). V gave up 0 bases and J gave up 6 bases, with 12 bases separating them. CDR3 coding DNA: TGCAGTGCTAGAGACCCTAGGAGGGGCAATGAGCAGTTCTTC. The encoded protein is CSARDPRRGNEQFF.